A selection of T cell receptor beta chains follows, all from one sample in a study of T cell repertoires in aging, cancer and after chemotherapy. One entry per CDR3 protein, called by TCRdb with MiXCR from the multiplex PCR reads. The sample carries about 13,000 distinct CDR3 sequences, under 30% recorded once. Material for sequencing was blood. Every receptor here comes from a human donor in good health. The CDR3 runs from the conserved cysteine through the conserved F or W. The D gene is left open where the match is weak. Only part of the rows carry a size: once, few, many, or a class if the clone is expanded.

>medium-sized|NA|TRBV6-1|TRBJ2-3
CASSEAGGTHADTQYF
TGTGCCAGCAGTGAAGCGGGGGGGACACACGCAGATACGCAGTATTTT
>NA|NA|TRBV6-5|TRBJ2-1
CASSYDSSHRLQGYNEQFF
TGTGCCAGCAGTTACGACTCTTCTCACAGGTTACAGGGCTACAATGAGCAGTTCTTC
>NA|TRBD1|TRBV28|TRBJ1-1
CASRSSVYGTGESTEAFF
TGTGCCAGCAGATCTTCTGTTTACGGGACAGGGGAGTCCACTGAAGCTTTCTTT
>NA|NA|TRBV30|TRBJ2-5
CAWQGPGVETQYF
TGTGCCTGGCAGGGACCCGGAGTAGAGACCCAGTACTTC
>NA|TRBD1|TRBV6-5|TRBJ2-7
CASYKDRDPYEQYF
TGTGCCAGTTATAAGGACAGGGACCCCTACGAGCAGTACTTC
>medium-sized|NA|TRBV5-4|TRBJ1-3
CASSSSPGNTIYF
TGTGCCAGCAGCTCGAGCCCTGGAAACACCATATATTTT
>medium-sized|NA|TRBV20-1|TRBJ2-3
CSASDSRTDTQYF
TGCAGTGCTTCAGACTCCCGCACAGATACGCAGTATTTT
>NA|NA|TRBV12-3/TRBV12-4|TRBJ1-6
CASSLGANTNSPLHF
TGTGCCAGCAGTTTGGGGGCTAACACAAATTCACCCCTCCACTTT
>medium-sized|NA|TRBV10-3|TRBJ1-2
CAISEETGYGYTF
TGTGCCATCAGTGAAGAGACAGGCTATGGCTACACCTTC
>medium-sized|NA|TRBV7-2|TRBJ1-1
CASSLDRDTEAFF
TGTGCCAGCAGCTTAGATAGGGACACTGAAGCTTTCTTT
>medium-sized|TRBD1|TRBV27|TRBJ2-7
CASSLLGTGLYEQYF
TGTGCCAGCAGTTTATTGGGGACAGGGCTCTACGAGCAGTACTTC
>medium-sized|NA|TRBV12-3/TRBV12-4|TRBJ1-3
CASSPTDSGNTIYF
TGTGCCAGCAGTCCGACAGACTCTGGAAACACCATATATTTT
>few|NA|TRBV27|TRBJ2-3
CASSLRRAADTQYF
TGTGCCAGCAGTTTACGAAGGGCGGCAGATACGCAGTATTTT
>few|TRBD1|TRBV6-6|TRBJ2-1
CASSKLRGLSGTGGHEQFF
TGTGCCAGCAGTAAACTAAGGGGGCTCTCCGGGACAGGTGGGCATGAGCAGTTCTTC
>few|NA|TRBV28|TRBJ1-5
CASSGGTGKGGNQPQHF
TGTGCCAGCAGTGGAGGTACAGGGAAAGGGGGGAATCAGCCCCAGCATTTT
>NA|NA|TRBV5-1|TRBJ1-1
CASSLGDIEAFF
TGCGCCAGCAGCTTGGGGGACATCGAAGCTTTCTTT
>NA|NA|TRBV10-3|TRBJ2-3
CAISLTQDTQYF
TGTGCCATCAGCTTGACACAGGATACGCAGTATTTT
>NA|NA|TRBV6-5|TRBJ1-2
CASSYSGRSPYGYTF
TGTGCCAGCAGTTACTCCGGCAGGTCTCCCTATGGCTACACCTTC
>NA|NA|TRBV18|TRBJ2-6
CASSPNYSGANVLTF
TGTGCCAGCTCACCGAACTATTCTGGGGCCAACGTCCTGACTTTC
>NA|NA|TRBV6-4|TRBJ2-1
CASSDDPGGAGNEQFF
TGTGCCAGCAGTGATGATCCCGGGGGCGCAGGGAATGAGCAGTTCTTC
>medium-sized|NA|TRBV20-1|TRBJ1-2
CSATPGGIHGYTF
TGCAGTGCTACCCCGGGAGGGATCCATGGCTACACCTTC
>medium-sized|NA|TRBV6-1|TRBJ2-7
CASPGFYEQYF
TGTGCCAGCCCGGGTTTCTACGAGCAGTACTTC
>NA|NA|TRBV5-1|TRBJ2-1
CASSLSSLTNSYNEQFF
TGCGCCAGCAGCTTGTCCTCGTTAACGAACTCCTACAATGAGCAGTTCTTC
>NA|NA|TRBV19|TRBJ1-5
CASSRDGSNQPQHF
TGTGCCAGTAGTAGGGACGGAAGCAATCAGCCCCAGCATTTT
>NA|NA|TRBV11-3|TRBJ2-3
CASSLGGTYTDTQYF
TGTGCCAGCAGCTTAGGAGGGACATACACAGATACGCAGTATTTT
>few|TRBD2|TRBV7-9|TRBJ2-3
CASSTSGGKDTQYF
TGTGCCAGCAGTACTAGCGGGGGGAAGGATACGCAGTATTTT
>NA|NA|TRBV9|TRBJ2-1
CASSVGGKGNEQFF
TGTGCCAGCAGCGTAGGGGGTAAAGGGAATGAGCAGTTCTTC
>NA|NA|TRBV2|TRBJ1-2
CASSAFQGQGANYGYTF
TGTGCCAGCAGTGCCTTCCAGGGGCAGGGCGCTAACTATGGCTACACCTTC
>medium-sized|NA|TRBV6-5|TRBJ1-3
CASCRELSGNTIYF
TGTGCCAGCTGCAGGGAGCTCTCTGGAAACACCATATATTTT